This T cell receptor (beta chain) was recovered during a study of T-cell reconstitution after alpha-beta-depleted transplantation in children. This clonotype appeared a few times. The antigen remains undetermined. Preparation of the TCRbeta library used unique molecular identifiers. TCRdb ran MiXCR on the PCR reads and lists one entry per CDR3 protein. The data contain hundreds of thousands of distinct CDR3 sequences, around 13% of them singletons. V lost 1 base, J lost 4 bases, and 10 bases lay in between. Germline V gene data show CDR1 as LGHNA and CDR2 as YNFKEQ. CDR3 length: 14 amino acids. Study-level points and caveats: There were reportedly several hundred expanded graft clones from which alpha-beta T cells came about two months after transplant. Newly produced T cells mostly provided counts and TCRbeta diversity after one year, as hyperexpanded clones declined.

The sample here was PBMCs, taken before TCRalphabeta/CD19-depleted stem cell transplant. The chain recombines TRBV4-2 with TRBJ1-2, with no clear D. The sequence was collected from a girl aged 2-9 years with congenital amegakaryocytic thrombocytopenia, due to receive a stem cell transplant. The DNA for the CDR3 is TGTGCCAGCAGCCAAGTTTCTGGAAGCTATGGCTACACCTTC. Amino acids: CASSQVSGSYGYTF.